This TCR beta chain was found in a study of blood T cell repertoires in COVID-19 (TCRdb year 2020). Notes on the research overall: The collaborator samples originated in the United States, Italy and Spain and spanned the acute and convalescent phases of COVID-19. Samples came from the ongoing ImmuneRACE study (first 160 participants) plus 1,254 subjects from 6 global collaborators. The repertoires were made available in a free public database intended to serve as a resource for research on the immune response to SARS-CoV-2. A de-identified subject ID, COVID-19 status, age in years and sex were almost always included in the sample metadata. Where available, HLA class I and class II types were obtained from metadata supplied by the sample provider rather than from assay-based typing. The material from the prospective study consisted of cDNA or gDNA derived from T cells, B-cell-depleted T cells, or PBMCs. Deeply sampled blood TCRbeta repertoires from subjects exposed to, actively infected with, or recovered from COVID-19 were included in the dataset. What the authors observed across the whole study: How much clinical and demographic metadata was included differed by source and by participant, and the metadata was provided uncurated.

At the junction V is shortened by 1 base and J by 3 bases, with 6 bases in between. From the cysteine through the phenylalanine, the CDR3 covers 12 amino acids. Solely the CDR3 DNA is kept, with 36 bases framed from the first base. From a lookup of the germline V gene (reference sequence), CDR1 and CDR2 are GTSNPN and SVGIG. TCRbeta CDR3 regions were amplified from genomic DNA using the immunoSEQ Assay, a bias-controlled multiplex PCR. The paper's processing steps were these. The number of nucleated cells in each sample was estimated by amplification of reference gene primers within the assay. To quantify the absolute abundance of each unique TCRbeta CDR3 rearrangement, sequence reads were collapsed and filtered. Productive Simpson clonality was computed per sample as the square root of Simpson's diversity index over productive rearrangements. Here the immuneACCESS table is served through TCRdb, limited to in-frame sequences with V and J called. Missing clones are a known gap in these copies; in checked studies unresolved V genes cover under half, and the rest lacks a known reason. The V and J calls and clone size come from that table; D and trimming were worked out from the DNA. The sample table holds 210,000 or so clones, of which roughly 85% were seen once. The ten largest clones add up to around 5.5% of the sample.

At one collaborating source in Seattle, patients were enrolled during active infection and were followed longitudinally through the course of disease. Collaborating institutions collected whole blood in K2EDTA tubes following their own protocols. For TCRbeta analysis, collaborators shipped samples in one of three forms: frozen whole blood, isolated PBMCs, or DNA extracted from either of those sample types. In regard to this clone: Which antigen it targets is not known. No base qualities exist here, and no much larger clone lies one base off it.

The rearranged segments are TRBV30 and TRBJ1-1; matching of 5 bases hints at TRBD1 as the D gene. This clonotype was sampled from a man aged 50-60 years with COVID-19, enrolled during active disease. Sequencing input: peripheral blood. The DNA is as follows: TGTGCCTGGAGTGAGGGGTACACTGAAGCTTTCTTT. It translates as CAWSEGYTEAFF.